The clone carrying this T cell receptor beta chain was picked up many times. The antigen remains unidentified. The data are from a study of regulatory T cells in long-lasting Graves disease. Broader study findings: The study found persistent patients shared more public clonotypes (around 2,500) than new patients (about 990).

CDR1 is MGHDK and CDR2 is SYGVNS in the germline V gene. CDR3 length: 13 residues. J was trimmed by 3 bases and V by 8 bases; bases with no gene match: 5. CDR3 regions were amplified by Arm-PCR using iRepertoire HTBI primers to build TCR beta libraries. TCRdb redid the calling of the multiplex PCR reads with MiXCR, one entry per CDR3 protein. The repertoire consists of fewer than 450,000 distinct CDR3 sequences, with less than 25% occurring once and the leading ten covering roughly 30%. The time point is: persistent/refractory GD, antithyroid drugs over 5 years with positive TRAb. Extracted PBMC RNA gave rise to the TCR library. The patients included were those that came from an endocrinology department in Xi'an, China.

V gene TRBV25-1 combines with J gene TRBJ1-1; 8 bases match TRBD1. This clonotype originated in a female donor with Graves disease. The starting material was peripheral blood mononuclear cells (PBMCs), obtained when the disease was refractory, from a patient treated with antithyroid drugs. This chain's CDR3 is CASGETGDTEAFF. The CDR3 coding sequence is TGTGCCAGCGGGGAGACAGGGGACACTGAAGCTTTCTTT. The complete variable domain, with remaining parts taken from reference TRBV25-1 and TRBJ1-1, reads EADIYQTPRYLVIGTGKKITLECSQTMGHDKMYWYQQDPGMELHLIHYSYGVNSTEKGDLSSESTVSRIRTEHFPLTLESARPSHTSQYLCASGETGDTEAFFGQGTRLTVV.